This T cell receptor (beta chain) was profiled in a study of T cell responses to AZD1222 COVID-19 vaccine. In regard to this clone: Its antigen is unknown.

V trimming: 7 bases; J trimming: 4 bases; junction bases outside the gene matches: 5. The CDR3 totals 13 residues. Study-level points and caveats: At baseline, just six or seven AZD1222 recipients tested seropositive. In all cases, repertoires were sampled only after the peak T cell response.

Produced via immunoSEQ multiplex PCR; TCRdb's table is partial and in-frame only. The table records 130,000 to 150,000 clones, roughly 93% of them present only once. The genes are TRBV12-3 or TRBV12-4 and TRBJ2-7, with TRBD2 matching over 9 bases. The source of this sequence is an adult who had recovered from COVID-19. Sequences were derived from peripheral blood, sampled after recovery from COVID-19. In DNA, the CDR3 is TGTGCCAGCACGCCGGGACTAGCATACGAGCAGTACTTC. It translates to CASTPGLAYEQYF.